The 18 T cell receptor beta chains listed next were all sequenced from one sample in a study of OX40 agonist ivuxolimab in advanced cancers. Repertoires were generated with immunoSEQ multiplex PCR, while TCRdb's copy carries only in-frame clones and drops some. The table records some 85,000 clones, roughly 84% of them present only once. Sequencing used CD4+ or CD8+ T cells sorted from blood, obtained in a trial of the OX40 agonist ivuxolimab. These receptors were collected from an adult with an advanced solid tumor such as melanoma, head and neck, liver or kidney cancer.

CDR3 sequence reads: CASRIGGSGANVLTF. The CDR3 coding sequence is TGCGCCAGCAGAATAGGGGGCTCTGGGGCCAACGTCCTGACTTTC. The rearrangement links TRBV5-1 to TRBJ2-6; TRBD1 is a possible D gene (6 bases). The CDR3 is 15 residues long. Trimming removed 5 bases at V and 0 bases at J, with 9 bases between. Germline-derived CDR1 and CDR2 are SGHRS and YFSETQ. Full variable domain (rest looked up from reference TRBV5-1 and TRBJ2-6): KAGVTQTPRYLIKTRGQQVTLSCSPISGHRSVSWYQQTPGQGLQFLFEYFSETQRNKGNFPGRFSGRQFSNSRSEMNVSTLELGDSALYLCASRIGGSGANVLTFGAGSRLTVL.

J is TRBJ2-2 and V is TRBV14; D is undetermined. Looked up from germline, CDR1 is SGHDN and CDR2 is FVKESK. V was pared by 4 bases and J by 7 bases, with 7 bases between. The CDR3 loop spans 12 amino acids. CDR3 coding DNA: TGTGCCAGCAGCCGGTGGGGCGGGGAGCTGTTTTTT. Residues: CASSRWGGELFF.

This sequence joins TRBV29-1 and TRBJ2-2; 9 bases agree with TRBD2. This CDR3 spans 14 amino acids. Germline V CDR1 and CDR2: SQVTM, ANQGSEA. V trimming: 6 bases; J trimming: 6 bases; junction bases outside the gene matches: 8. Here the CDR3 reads CSVWSGGFAGELFF. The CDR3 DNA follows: TGCAGCGTCTGGAGCGGGGGGTTCGCCGGGGAGCTGTTTTTT.

The CDR3 DNA is TGTGCCAGTAGTCCTATGGACAGCCTAACCTACGAGCAGTACTTC. This encodes CASSPMDSLTYEQYF. The gene calls are TRBV19 and TRBJ2-7; possibly TRBD1 for D (6 bases). The CDR3 runs 15 residues. CDR1 is LNHDA, CDR2 SQIVND, per germline (reference sequence). The V and J ends lost 5 bases and 2 bases respectively, with 16 bases between them.

The CDR3 DNA follows: TGTGCCAGCAGTCGAACAGGGGGACGGTCACCCCTCCACTTT. It encodes CASSRTGGRSPLHF. The J gene is TRBJ1-6, the V gene TRBV7-2; 8 nucleotides line up with TRBD1. V dropped 6 bases and J dropped 10; count of bases not matched to a gene: 8. This CDR3 comprises 14 residues. Germline V gene data show CDR1 as SGHTA and CDR2 as FQGNSA. Variable domain in full (rest from reference TRBV7-2 and TRBJ1-6): GAGVSQSPSNKVTEKGKDVELRCDPISGHTALYWYRQSLGQGLEFLIYFQGNSAPDKSGLPSDRFSAERTGGSVSTLTIQRTQQEDSAVYLCASSRTGGRSPLHFGNGTRLTVT.

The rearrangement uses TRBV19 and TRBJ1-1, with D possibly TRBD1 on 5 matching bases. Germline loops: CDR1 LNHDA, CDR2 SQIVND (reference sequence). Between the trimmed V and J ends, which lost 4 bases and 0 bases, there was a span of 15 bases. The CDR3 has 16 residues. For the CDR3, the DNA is TGTGCCAGTAGTAGCGGGGGGGGATACATGAACACTGAAGCTTTCTTT. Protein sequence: CASSSGGGYMNTEAFF.

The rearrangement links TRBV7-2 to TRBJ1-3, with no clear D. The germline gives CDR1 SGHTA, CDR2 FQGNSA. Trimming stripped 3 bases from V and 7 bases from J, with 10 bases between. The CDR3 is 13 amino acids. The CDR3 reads CASSFEGRNTIYF. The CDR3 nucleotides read TGTGCCAGCAGCTTTGAAGGGCGGAACACCATATATTTT.

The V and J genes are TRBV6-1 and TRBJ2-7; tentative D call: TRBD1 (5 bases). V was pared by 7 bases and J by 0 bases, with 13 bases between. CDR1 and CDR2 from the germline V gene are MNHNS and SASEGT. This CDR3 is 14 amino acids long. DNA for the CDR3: TGTGCCAGCAACTATCAGGGAATCTCCTACGAGCAGTACTTC. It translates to CASNYQGISYEQYF.

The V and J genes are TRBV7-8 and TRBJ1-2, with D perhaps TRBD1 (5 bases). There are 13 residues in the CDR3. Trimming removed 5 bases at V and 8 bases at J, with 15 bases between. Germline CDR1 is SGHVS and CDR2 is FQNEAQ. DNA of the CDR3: TGTGCCAGCAGCCGAACAGGACCTCTCGGCTACACCTTC. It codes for CASSRTGPLGYTF.

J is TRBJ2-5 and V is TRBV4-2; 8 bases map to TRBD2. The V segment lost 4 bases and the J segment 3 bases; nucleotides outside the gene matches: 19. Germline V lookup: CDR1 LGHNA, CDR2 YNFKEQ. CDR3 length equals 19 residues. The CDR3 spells CASSLGGSGDSGYKETQYF. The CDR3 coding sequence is TGTGCCAGCAGCCTGGGGGGTAGCGGGGACTCGGGGTATAAAGAGACCCAGTACTTC.

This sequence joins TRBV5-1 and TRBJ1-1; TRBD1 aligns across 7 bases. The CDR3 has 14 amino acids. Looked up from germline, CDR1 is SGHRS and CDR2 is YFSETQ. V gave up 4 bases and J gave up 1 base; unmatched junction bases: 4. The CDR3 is CASSLGQANTEAFF. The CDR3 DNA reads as TGCGCCAGCAGCCTCGGACAGGCGAACACTGAAGCTTTCTTT.

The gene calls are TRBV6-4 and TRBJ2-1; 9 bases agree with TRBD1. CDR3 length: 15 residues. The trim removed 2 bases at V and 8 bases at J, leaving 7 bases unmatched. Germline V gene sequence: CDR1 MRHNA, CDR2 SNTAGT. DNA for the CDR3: TGTGCCAGCAGTGACCTTGGACAGGGGAGAGATGAGCAGTTCTTC. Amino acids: CASSDLGQGRDEQFF.

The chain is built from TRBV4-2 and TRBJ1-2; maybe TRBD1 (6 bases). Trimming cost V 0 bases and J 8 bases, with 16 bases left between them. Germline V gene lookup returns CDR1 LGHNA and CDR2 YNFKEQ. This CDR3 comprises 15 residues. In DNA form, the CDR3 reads TGTGCCAGCAGCCAAGATGGGTCCAGGGGATACGGCTACACCTTC. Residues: CASSQDGSRGYGYTF.

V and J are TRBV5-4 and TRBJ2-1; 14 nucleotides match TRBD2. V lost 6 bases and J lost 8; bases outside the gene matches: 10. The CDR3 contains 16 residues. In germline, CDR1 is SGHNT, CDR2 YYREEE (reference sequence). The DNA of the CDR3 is TGTGCCAGCAACGCCCTGACTAGCGGGGGGGCGGATGAGCAGTTCTTC. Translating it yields CASNALTSGGADEQFF.

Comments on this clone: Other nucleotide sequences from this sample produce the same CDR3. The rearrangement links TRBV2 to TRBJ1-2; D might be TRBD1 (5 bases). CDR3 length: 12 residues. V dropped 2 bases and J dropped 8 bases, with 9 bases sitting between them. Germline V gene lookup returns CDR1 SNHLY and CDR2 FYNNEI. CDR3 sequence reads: CASSEQGSGYTF. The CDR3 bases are TGTGCCAGCAGTGAACAGGGCAGCGGCTACACCTTC.

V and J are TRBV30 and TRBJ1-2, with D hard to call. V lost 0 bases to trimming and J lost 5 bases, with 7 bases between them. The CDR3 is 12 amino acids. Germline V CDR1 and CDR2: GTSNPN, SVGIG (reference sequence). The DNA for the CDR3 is TGTGCCTGGAGTGTAGGCGTTTATGGCTACACCTTC. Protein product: CAWSVGVYGYTF. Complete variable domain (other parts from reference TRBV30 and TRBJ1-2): SQTIHQWPATLVQPVGSPLSLECTVEGTSNPNLYWYRQAAGRGLQLLFYSVGIGQISSEVPQNLSASRPQDRQFILSSKKLLLSDSGFYLCAWSVGVYGYTFGSGTRLTVV.

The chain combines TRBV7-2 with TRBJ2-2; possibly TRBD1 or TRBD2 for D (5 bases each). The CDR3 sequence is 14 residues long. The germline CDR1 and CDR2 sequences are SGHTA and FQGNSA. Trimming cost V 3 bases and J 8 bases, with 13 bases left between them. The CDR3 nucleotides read TGTGCCAGCAGCTTGAGTGGGGGATCGGGGGAGCTGTTTTTT. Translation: CASSLSGGSGELFF.

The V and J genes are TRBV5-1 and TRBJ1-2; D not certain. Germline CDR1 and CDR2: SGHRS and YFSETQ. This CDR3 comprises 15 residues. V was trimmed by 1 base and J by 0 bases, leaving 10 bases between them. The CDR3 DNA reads TGCGCCAGCAGCTTGACAGCTCTAGCTAACTATGGCTACACCTTC. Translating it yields CASSLTALANYGYTF. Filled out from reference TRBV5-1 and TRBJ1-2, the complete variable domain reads KAGVTQTPRYLIKTRGQQVTLSCSPISGHRSVSWYQQTPGQGLQFLFEYFSETQRNKGNFPGRFSGRQFSNSRSEMNVSTLELGDSALYLCASSLTALANYGYTFGSGTRLTVV.